The rows below give T cell receptor beta chains drawn from one sample of a study of monozygotic twins with inflammatory bowel disease. Reprocessing the 5' RACE reads, TCRdb reports a single entry for every CDR3 protein and omits DNA. The table counts about 300,000 distinct CDR3 sequences; over 5% lies in the top ten. The sequenced material came from blood. Every receptor here comes from a human donor with ulcerative colitis or Crohn's disease, or a healthy co-twin of an affected twin (not recorded which). CDR3s include the opening cysteine and the closing phenylalanine or tryptophan.

TRBV6-1,TRBJ1-5,CASSGDPGGQPQHF
TRBV19,TRBJ2-7,CASSRPGVYYEQYF
TRBV10-3,TRBJ2-1,CAISERVAGSSYNEQFF
TRBV7-9,TRBJ2-1,CASGQGTYNEQFF
TRBV5-4,TRBJ2-7,CASSSPSRATYEQYF
TRBV12-3/TRBV12-4,TRBJ2-7,CASSSPLLALGDEQYF
TRBV11-2,TRBJ2-5,CASSPSPGTLVETQYF
TRBV20-1,TRBJ1-1,CSAAPGRRNTEAFF
TRBV29-1,TRBJ2-5,CSVPGTGGAQYF
TRBV27,TRBJ2-3,CASSFGIRTDTQYF
TRBV27,TRBJ2-3,CASSSPFLLDTQYF
TRBV6-5,TRBJ2-5,CASSYSGQGRAETQYF
TRBV20-1,TRBJ1-1,CSARRSENTEAFF
TRBV12-3/TRBV12-4,TRBJ1-3,CASSRRGNTIYF
TRBV7-2,TRBJ2-5,CARSRLTRETQYF
TRBV12-3/TRBV12-4,TRBJ1-1,CASIPQGSPPGGRENTEAFF
TRBV5-1,TRBJ1-5,CASSLGWGQGSQPQHF
TRBV6-5,TRBJ1-6,CASSYEGAWNSPLHF
TRBV7-3,TRBJ2-2,CASSPLQGYSTGELFF
TRBV18,TRBJ1-5,CASSYLGDTNQPQHF
TRBV19,TRBJ1-5,CASTRWGQGNNQPQHF
TRBV29-1,TRBJ1-6,CSVGRNYNSPLHF
TRBV28,TRBJ1-6,CASSETIPTPWSLHF
TRBV18,TRBJ2-7,CASSPGRPDTYEQYF
TRBV4-2,TRBJ1-4,CASSQAFRENEKLFF
TRBV20-1,TRBJ2-1,CSARDREGEITWNEQFF
TRBV14,TRBJ2-1,CASSGDGKAFYNEQFF
TRBV15,TRBJ1-1,CATSRDEGGTEAFF
TRBV20-1,TRBJ1-5,CSARSLRDQPQHF
TRBV4-2,TRBJ2-5,CASSPMGGAFGSTQYF
TRBV7-2,TRBJ2-5,CASSSNTGVLQETQYF